These T cell receptor beta chains were read from a single sample in a study of cytomegalovirus exposure and HLA in healthy donors. The method was immunoSEQ multiplex PCR; TCRdb's version includes in-frame clones alone and lacks a portion of them. The sample holds under 200,000 clones, around 77% seen once. Material: PBMCs. The receptors were sampled from a man aged 60-69 years in good health and CMV-seronegative. The conserved cysteine and the conserved F or W are not part of the CDR3 here. Fields, in order: V gene, J gene, CDR3 protein.

>TRBV30|TRBJ1-5
AWSPRGGLTIQPQH
>TRBV28|TRBJ1-1
ASSLYSGLNTEAF
>TRBV6-1|TRBJ2-6
ASSEDLVAGANVLT
>TRBV6-1|TRBJ1-1
ASSEQTGGRTEAF
>TRBV28|TRBJ1-5
ASSYGGSNQPQN
>TRBV6-1|TRBJ2-7
ASSTGTGLYEQY
>TRBV6-1|TRBJ2-3
ASSETPGGGAGDTQY
>TRBV10-3|TRBJ2-2
AISEGSGLSTGELF
>TRBV6-6|TRBJ2-7
ASSQDRGQGEQY
>TRBV7-7|TRBJ1-1
ASSPWTGEGTEAF
>TRBV29-1|TRBJ2-7
SVGTSEYNEQY
>TRBV4-2|TRBJ1-4
ASSQDLRSEKLF
>TRBV7-8|TRBJ2-1
ASSLAPSGGPSSYNEQF
>TRBV28|TRBJ1-2
ASSPSGQGIGYT
>TRBV11-2|TRBJ2-7
ASSSNRLTDTYEQY
>TRBV28|TRBJ1-3
ASSRQGSGNTIY
>TRBV5-1|TRBJ2-1
ASSLDPSGGVLNEQF
>TRBV19|TRBJ2-1
ASQGGSLYNEQF
>TRBV7-8|TRBJ1-1
ASSSGGNTEAF
>TRBV7-9|TRBJ1-1
ASSFPVNTEAF